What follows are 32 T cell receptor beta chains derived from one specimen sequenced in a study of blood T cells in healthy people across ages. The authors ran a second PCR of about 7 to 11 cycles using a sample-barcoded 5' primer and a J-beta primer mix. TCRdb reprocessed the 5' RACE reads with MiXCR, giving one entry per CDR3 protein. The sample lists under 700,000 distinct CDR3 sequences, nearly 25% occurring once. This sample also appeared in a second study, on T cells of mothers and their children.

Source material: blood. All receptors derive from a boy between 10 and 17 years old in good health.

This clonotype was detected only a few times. CDR3 protein: CASNVRTAETQYF. The CDR3 DNA sequence: TGTGCCAGCAACGTCAGGACAGCAGAGACCCAGTACTTC. The chain recombines TRBV28 with TRBJ2-5; D might be TRBD1 (6 bases). The CDR3 sequence is 13 residues long. The ends were cut back, 7 bases at V and 4 bases at J, with 13 bases in the middle. In germline, CDR1 is MDHEN, CDR2 SYDVKM.

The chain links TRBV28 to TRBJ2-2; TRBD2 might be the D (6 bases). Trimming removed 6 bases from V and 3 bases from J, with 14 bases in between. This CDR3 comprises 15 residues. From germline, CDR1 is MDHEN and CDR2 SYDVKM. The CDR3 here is CASRRRELHTGELFF. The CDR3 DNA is TGTGCCAGCAGACGCCGGGAGTTACACACCGGGGAGCTGTTTTTT.

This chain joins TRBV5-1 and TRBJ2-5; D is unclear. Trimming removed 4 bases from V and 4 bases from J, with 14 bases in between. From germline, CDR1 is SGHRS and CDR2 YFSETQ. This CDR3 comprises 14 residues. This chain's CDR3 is CASSPDKGRETQYF. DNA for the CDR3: TGCGCCAGCAGCCCCGATAAGGGAAGAGAGACCCAGTACTTC.

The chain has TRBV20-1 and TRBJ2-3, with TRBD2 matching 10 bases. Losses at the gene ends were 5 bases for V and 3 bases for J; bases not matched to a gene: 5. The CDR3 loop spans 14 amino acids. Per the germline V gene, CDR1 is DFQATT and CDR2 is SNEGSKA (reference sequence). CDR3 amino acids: CSAGAGGPTDTQYF. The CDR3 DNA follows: TGCAGTGCTGGAGCGGGAGGGCCGACAGATACGCAGTATTTT.

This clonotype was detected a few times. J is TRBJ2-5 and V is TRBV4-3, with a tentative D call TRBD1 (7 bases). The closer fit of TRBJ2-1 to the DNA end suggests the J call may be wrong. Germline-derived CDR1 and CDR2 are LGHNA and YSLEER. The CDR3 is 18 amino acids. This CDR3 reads CASSQDQGRGAFYNEQFF. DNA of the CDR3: TGCGCCAGCAGCCAAGATCAGGGCAGGGGGGCCTTCTACAATGAGCAGTTCTTC.

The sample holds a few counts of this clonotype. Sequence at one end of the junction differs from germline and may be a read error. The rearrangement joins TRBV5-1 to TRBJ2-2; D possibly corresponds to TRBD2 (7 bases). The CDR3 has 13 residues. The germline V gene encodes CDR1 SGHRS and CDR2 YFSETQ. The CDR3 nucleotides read TGCGCCTCTGGGGGGGCGAATACCGGGGAGCTGTTTTTT. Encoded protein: CASGGANTGELFF.

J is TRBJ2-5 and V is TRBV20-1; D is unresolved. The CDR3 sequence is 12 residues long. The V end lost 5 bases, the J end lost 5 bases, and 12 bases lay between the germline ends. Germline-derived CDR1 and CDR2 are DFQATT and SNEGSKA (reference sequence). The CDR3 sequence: CSAGAARETQYF. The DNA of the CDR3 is TGCAGTGCTGGTGCAGCTCGGGAGACCCAGTACTTC.

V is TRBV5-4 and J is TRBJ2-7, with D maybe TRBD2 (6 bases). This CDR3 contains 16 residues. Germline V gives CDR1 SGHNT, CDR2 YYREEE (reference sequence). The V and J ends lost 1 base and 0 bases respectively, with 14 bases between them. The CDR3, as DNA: TGTGCCAGCAGCTTGTGGGGCGGGACGACCTCCTACGAGCAGTACTTC. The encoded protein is CASSLWGGTTSYEQYF.

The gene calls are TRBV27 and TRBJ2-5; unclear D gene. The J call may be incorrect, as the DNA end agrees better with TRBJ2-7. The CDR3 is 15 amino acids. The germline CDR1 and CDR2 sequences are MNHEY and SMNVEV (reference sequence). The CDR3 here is CASSLNSGPPYEQYF. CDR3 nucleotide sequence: TGTGCCAGCAGTTTAAATTCGGGCCCTCCCTACGAGCAGTACTTC.

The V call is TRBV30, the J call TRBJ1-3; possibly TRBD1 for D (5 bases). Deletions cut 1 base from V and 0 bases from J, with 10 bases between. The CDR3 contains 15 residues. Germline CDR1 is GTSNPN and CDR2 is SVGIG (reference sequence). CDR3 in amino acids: CAWSGGTVSGNTIYF. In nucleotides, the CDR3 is TGTGCCTGGAGTGGCGGGACGGTCTCTGGAAACACCATATATTTT.

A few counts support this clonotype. Here the CDR3 DNA reads TGTGCCAGCAGCTTCGGGAGGGGTTTTTACAATGAGCAGTTCTTC. Translation: CASSFGRGFYNEQFF. The chain joins TRBV11-2 to TRBJ2-1; 8 positions match TRBD2. This CDR3 spans 15 amino acids. Germline CDR1 is SGHAT and CDR2 is FQNNGV. The V gene end was trimmed by 3 bases and the J gene end by 4 bases; junction bases not matched to a gene: 5.

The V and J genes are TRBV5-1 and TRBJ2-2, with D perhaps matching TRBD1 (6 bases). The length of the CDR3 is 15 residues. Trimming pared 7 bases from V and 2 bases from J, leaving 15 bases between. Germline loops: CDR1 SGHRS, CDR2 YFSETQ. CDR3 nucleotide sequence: TGCGCCAGCCAGCCCGGGACATCTAACACCGGGGAGCTGTTTTTT. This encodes CASQPGTSNTGELFF.

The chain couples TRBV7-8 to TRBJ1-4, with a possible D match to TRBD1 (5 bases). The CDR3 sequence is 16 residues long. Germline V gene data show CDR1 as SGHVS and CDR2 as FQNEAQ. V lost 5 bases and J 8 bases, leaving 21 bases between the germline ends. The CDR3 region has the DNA TGTGCCAGCAGCCCGAAGCGGGACCGAACGTACGAAAAACTGTTTTTT. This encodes CASSPKRDRTYEKLFF.

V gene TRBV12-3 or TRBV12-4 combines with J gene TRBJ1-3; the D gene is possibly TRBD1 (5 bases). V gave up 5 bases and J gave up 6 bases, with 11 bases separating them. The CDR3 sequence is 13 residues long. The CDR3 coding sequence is TGTGCCAGCAGTCAGACAGTGATAAACACCATATATTTT. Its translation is CASSQTVINTIYF.

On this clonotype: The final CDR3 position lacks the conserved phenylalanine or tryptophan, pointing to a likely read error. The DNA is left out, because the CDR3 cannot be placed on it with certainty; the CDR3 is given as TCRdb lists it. The chain's CDR3 is CASSKRGAQGRSEKLFG. The chain is built from TRBV21-1 and TRBJ1-4; TRBD1 was called by the table and not checked on the DNA. TRBV21-1 is tagged as a pseudogene. Including both end residues, the CDR3 is 17 amino acids long.

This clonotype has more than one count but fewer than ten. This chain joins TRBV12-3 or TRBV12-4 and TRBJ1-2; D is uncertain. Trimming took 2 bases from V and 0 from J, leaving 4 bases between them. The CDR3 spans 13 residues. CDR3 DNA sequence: TGTGCCAGCAGTTTAAGCTCTAACTATGGCTACACCTTC. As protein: CASSLSSNYGYTF.

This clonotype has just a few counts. CDR3 loop: CASSLDWGANYGYTF. The DNA of the CDR3 is TGTGCCAGCAGCTTGGACTGGGGCGCTAACTATGGCTACACCTTC. The chain links TRBV5-6 to TRBJ1-2, with D perhaps matching TRBD1 (5 bases). With 0 bases removed from V and 0 bases from J, the gap between germline ends came to 9 bases. Germline V lookup: CDR1 SGHDT, CDR2 YYEEEE. The CDR3 runs to 15 residues.

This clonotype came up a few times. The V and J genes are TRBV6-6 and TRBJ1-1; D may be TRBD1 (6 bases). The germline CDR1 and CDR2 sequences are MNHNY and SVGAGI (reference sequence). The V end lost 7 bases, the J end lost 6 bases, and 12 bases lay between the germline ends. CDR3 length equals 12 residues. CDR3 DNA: TGTGCCAGCACTGCCGGGACACCTGAAGCTTTCTTT. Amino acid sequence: CASTAGTPEAFF.

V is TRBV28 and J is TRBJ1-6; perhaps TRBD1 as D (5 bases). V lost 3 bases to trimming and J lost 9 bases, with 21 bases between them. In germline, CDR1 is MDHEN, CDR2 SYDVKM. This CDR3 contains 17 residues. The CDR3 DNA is TGTGCCAGCAGTTTCCCCAGGGCCACCAGCCCGGGTTCACCCCTCCACTTT. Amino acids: CASSFPRATSPGSPLHF.

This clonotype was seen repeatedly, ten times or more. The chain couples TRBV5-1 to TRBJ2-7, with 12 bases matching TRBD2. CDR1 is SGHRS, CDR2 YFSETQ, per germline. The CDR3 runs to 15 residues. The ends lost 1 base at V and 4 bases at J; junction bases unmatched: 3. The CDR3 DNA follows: TGCGCCAGCAGCTTGACTAGCGGGGGGCCTTACGAGCAGTACTTC. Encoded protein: CASSLTSGGPYEQYF.

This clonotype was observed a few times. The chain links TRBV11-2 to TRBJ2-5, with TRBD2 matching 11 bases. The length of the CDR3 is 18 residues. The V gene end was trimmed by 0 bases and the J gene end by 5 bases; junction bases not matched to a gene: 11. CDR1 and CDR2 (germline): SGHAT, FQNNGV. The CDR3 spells CASSLDRASGRSMETQYF. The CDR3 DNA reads TGTGCCAGCAGCTTAGATCGGGCTAGCGGGAGGTCCATGGAGACCCAGTACTTC.

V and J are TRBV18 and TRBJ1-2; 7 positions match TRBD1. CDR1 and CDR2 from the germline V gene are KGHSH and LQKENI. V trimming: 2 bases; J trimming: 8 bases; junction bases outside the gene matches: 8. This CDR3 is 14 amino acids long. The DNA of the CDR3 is TGTGCCAGCTCACCAGGGACAGCCGGGTGGGGCTACACCTTC. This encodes CASSPGTAGWGYTF.

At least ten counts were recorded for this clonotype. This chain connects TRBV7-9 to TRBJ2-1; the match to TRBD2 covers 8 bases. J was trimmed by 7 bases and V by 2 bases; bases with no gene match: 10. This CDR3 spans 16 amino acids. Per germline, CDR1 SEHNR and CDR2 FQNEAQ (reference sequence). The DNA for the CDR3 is TGTGCCAGCAGCTTAATCTTTAGCGGGGTAAATAATGAGCAGTTCTTC. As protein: CASSLIFSGVNNEQFF.

The CDR3 here is CASSQDRRNSPLHF. Here the CDR3 DNA reads TGCGCCAGCAGCCAAGATAGGAGAAATTCACCCCTCCACTTT. The chain employs TRBV4-3 and TRBJ1-6; D gene unclear. Germline CDR1 LGHNA, CDR2 YSLEER. The V end was cut by 0 bases, the J end by 7 bases, with 7 bases between. The length of the CDR3 is 14 residues.

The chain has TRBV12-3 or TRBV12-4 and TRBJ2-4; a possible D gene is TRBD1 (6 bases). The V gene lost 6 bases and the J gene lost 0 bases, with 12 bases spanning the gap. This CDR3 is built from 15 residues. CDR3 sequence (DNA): TGTGCCAGCAGCCCGGACAGTTTAGCCAAAAACATTCAGTACTTC. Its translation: CASSPDSLAKNIQYF.

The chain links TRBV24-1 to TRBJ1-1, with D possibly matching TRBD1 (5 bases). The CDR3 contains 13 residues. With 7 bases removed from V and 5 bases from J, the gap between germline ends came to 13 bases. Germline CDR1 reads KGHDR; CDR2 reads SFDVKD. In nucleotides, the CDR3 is TGTGCCACCAGCCAGGGTGGAATAACTGAAGCTTTCTTT. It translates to CATSQGGITEAFF.

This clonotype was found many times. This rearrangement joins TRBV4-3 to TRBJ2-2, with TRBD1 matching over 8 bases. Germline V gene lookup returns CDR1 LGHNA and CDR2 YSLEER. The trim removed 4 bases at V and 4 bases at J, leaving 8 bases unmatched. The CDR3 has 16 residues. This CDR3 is CASSRRQGWSTGELFF. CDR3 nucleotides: TGCGCCAGCAGCCGCCGACAGGGGTGGAGCACCGGGGAGCTGTTTTTT.

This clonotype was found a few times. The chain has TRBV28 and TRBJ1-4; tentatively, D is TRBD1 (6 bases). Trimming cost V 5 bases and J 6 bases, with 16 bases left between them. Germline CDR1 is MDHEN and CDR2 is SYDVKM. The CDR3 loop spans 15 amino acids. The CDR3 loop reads CASSAAQGSHEKLFF. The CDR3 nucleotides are TGTGCCAGCAGTGCCGCTCAGGGGTCGCATGAAAAACTGTTTTTT.

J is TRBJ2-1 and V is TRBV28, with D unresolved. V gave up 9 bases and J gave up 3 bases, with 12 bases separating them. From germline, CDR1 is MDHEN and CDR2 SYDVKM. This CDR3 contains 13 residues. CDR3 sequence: CASHQSLYNEQFF. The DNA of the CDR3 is TGTGCCAGTCATCAATCCCTCTACAATGAGCAGTTCTTC.

CDR3 region: CSAKGTSGRVYEQYF. The CDR3 DNA follows: TGCAGTGCTAAGGGGACTAGCGGACGGGTCTACGAGCAGTACTTC. The chain is built from TRBV20-1 and TRBJ2-5; 11 bases align to TRBD2. The J call may be faulty, since TRBJ2-7 better matches the DNA end. The CDR3 loop spans 15 amino acids. Germline loops: CDR1 DFQATT, CDR2 SNEGSKA (reference sequence).

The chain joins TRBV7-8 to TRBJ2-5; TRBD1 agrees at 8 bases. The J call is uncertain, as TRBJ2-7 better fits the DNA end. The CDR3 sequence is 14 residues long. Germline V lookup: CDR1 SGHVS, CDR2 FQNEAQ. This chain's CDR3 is CASSRRDRNYEQYF. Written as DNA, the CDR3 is TGTGCCAGCAGCCGACGGGACAGGAACTACGAGCAGTACTTC.

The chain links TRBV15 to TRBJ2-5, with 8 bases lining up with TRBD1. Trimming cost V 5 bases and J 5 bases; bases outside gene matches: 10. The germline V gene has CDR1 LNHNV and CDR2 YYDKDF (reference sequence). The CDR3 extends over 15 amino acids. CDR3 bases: TGTGCCACCAGCGCCACGGGACAGGAGTGGGAGACCCAGTACTTC. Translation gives CATSATGQEWETQYF.